The 7 T cell receptor beta chains listed next were all sequenced from one sample in a study of blood T cell repertoires in COVID-19. Sequencing was performed with immunoSEQ multiplex PCR; in TCRdb, only in-frame clones are kept and a portion is missing. The sample consists of 140,000 to 150,000 clones, about four fifths of them appearing once. Sequenced input: peripheral blood. The receptors here all came from a man aged 65-85 years who had recovered from COVID-19.

The rearrangement joins TRBV15 to TRBJ1-4; D gene ambiguous. Germline values: CDR1 LNHNV, CDR2 YYDKDF (reference sequence). Trimming took 1 base from V and 6 from J, leaving 9 bases between them. The CDR3 covers 14 residues. CDR3 in amino acids: CATSRGPPDEKLFF. In DNA form, the CDR3 reads TGTGCCACCAGCAGAGGGCCACCAGATGAAAAACTGTTTTTT.

This sequence joins TRBV2 and TRBJ1-2, with 7 positions matching TRBD1. V shed 3 bases, J shed 5 bases, and the junction held 3 bases outside the gene matches. CDR3 length: 13 amino acids. Germline assignment: CDR1 SNHLY and CDR2 FYNNEI. The CDR3 protein is CASSDYRGYGYTF. Here the CDR3 DNA reads TGTGCCAGCAGTGATTACAGGGGTTATGGCTACACCTTC.

This chain uses TRBV4-1 with TRBJ2-5; D perhaps matches TRBD1 (5 bases). The CDR3 is made up of 15 amino acids. CDR1 is MGHRA, CDR2 YSYEKL, per germline. V lost 0 bases, J lost 4 bases, and 12 bases lay in between. CDR3 protein: CASSQDWQGRETQYF. CDR3 nucleotides: TGCGCCAGCAGCCAAGATTGGCAGGGCAGAGAGACCCAGTACTTC.

The chain has TRBV9 and TRBJ1-1; no definite D call. Trimming removed 0 bases at V and 3 bases at J, with 9 bases between. The CDR3 sequence is 14 residues long. Germline CDR1 reads SGDLS; CDR2 reads YYNGEE. The DNA of the CDR3 is TGTGCCAGCAGCGTAGCGGCGGGTCACACTGAAGCTTTCTTT. It is translated as CASSVAAGHTEAFF.

The chain combines TRBV19 with TRBJ1-5; 9 nucleotides match TRBD1. Trimming removed 3 bases from V and 3 bases from J; junction bases left unmatched: 9. Looked up from germline, CDR1 is LNHDA and CDR2 is SQIVND (reference sequence). The CDR3 totals 17 residues. In DNA, the CDR3 is TGTGCCAGTAGTATCCAAGGACAGGGGCTAATCAATCAGCCCCAGCATTTT. The encoded protein is CASSIQGQGLINQPQHF.

CDR3 loop: CASSSRADTSSYNEQFF. The CDR3 bases are TGTGCCAGCAGCTCAAGAGCGGATACGAGCTCCTACAATGAGCAGTTCTTC. This chain joins TRBV7-2 and TRBJ2-1, with D possibly matching TRBD2 (5 bases). The V gene lost 4 bases and the J gene lost 0 bases, with 16 bases spanning the gap. Germline CDR1 reads SGHTA; CDR2 reads FQGNSA. The CDR3 has 17 amino acids.

The chain recombines TRBV4-1 with TRBJ2-1; 7 nucleotides agree with TRBD1. V was pared by 1 base and J by 3 bases, with 3 bases of the junction left unmatched. Germline CDR1 reads MGHRA; CDR2 reads YSYEKL. CDR3 length: 15 residues. Here the CDR3 DNA reads TGCGCCAGCAGCCAAGGGGGACAGTACTACAATGAGCAGTTCTTC. Protein sequence: CASSQGGQYYNEQFF.